This T cell receptor (beta chain) appears in the sequencing data of a study of shared clonotypes between healthy human individuals. CD4+ cells underwent separation, giving CD45RA+ naive and CD45RA-negative memory subsets. Profiled with immunoSEQ multiplex PCR; TCRdb holds only in-frame clones, not every one. The sample lists roughly 2 million clones, 85% to 95% occurring once. CDR1 is SEHNR and CDR2 is FQNEAQ in the germline V gene (reference sequence). CDR3 length equals 14 residues. Trimming pared 3 bases from V and 4 bases from J, leaving 13 bases between. The chain carries TRBV7-9 and TRBJ2-7; D is perhaps TRBD2 (5 bases). The TCR originated in a man aged 18 to 30 in good health. The specimen was naive CD4+ T cells sorted from blood. The subset denotes: CD45RA+ positively selected. The CDR3 bases are TGTGCCAGCAGCTTCGACGGGGATTGGTACGAGCAGTACTTC. Protein: CASSFDGDWYEQYF.